The next 10 T cell receptor beta chains were all read from a single sample in a study of technical replicates of blood from a few donors. Assay: immunoSEQ multiplex PCR; the TCRdb copy retains only in-frame clones and omits some. The sample contains approximately 73,000 clones, around 93% of which appear only once. The sequenced material came from T cells isolated from PBMCs. Receptors originate from a human donor in good health.

The chain joins TRBV10-3 to TRBJ2-7; 7 bases align to TRBD2. Per the germline V gene, CDR1 is ENHRY and CDR2 is SYGVKD. The ends lost 6 bases at V and 3 bases at J; junction bases unmatched: 8. CDR3 length: 14 amino acids. CDR3 nucleotide sequence: TGTGCCATCAGGGCTCGGGAGGCCGGCTACGAGCAGTACTTC. This translates into CAIRAREAGYEQYF.

The rearrangement joins TRBV11-2 to TRBJ2-2; D gene uncertain. Germline values: CDR1 SGHAT, CDR2 FQNNGV. The CDR3 runs to 15 residues. With 3 bases removed from V and 5 bases from J, the gap between germline ends came to 13 bases. CDR3 in amino acids: CASSFWWLETGELFF. The DNA of the CDR3 is TGTGCCAGCAGCTTTTGGTGGCTAGAAACCGGGGAGCTGTTTTTT.

This clone was observed a single time. This chain joins TRBV6-1 and TRBJ2-7, with D perhaps matching TRBD2 (6 bases). The CDR3 length is 12 residues. Germline values: CDR1 MNHNS, CDR2 SASEGT. CDR3 residues: CAGSGDFYEQYF. CDR3 coding DNA: TGTGCTGGATCTGGGGACTTCTACGAGCAGTACTTC.

V and J are TRBV7-8 and TRBJ2-7; D unclear. Germline lookup yields CDR1 SGHVS and CDR2 FQNEAQ. V lost 10 bases to trimming and J lost 3 bases, with 13 bases between them. This CDR3 is built from 12 residues. CDR3 residues: CANLLCLYEQYF. CDR3 DNA: TGTGCCAACTTACTCTGCCTCTACGAGCAGTACTTC.

V and J are TRBV6-6 and TRBJ1-1; D is possibly TRBD1 (6 bases). Trimming left V 6 bases short and J 5 bases short, with 10 bases between. This CDR3 is built from 12 residues. CDR1 is MNHNY, CDR2 SVGAGI, per germline (reference sequence). The CDR3 DNA is TGTGCCAGCAGCTTACAGGGAACTGAAGCTTTCTTT. This gives the protein CASSLQGTEAFF.

This chain connects TRBV27 to TRBJ2-6; 11 nucleotides agree with TRBD1. The ends lost 5 bases at V and 0 bases at J; junction bases unmatched: 9. The CDR3 is made up of 19 amino acids. The germline CDR1 and CDR2 sequences are MNHEY and SMNVEV (reference sequence). In DNA, the CDR3 is TGTGCCAGCAGTCCACAGTTGGGACAGGGGGTCTCTGGGGCCAACGTCCTGACTTTC. Translated, it gives CASSPQLGQGVSGANVLTF.

The gene calls are TRBV5-1 and TRBJ2-6, with unresolved D. This CDR3 has 17 residues. The V gene's germline CDR1 is SGHRS and CDR2 YFSETQ. With 0 bases removed from V and 0 bases from J, the gap between germline ends came to 10 bases. The CDR3 here is CASSLGASYSGANVLTF. DNA of the CDR3: TGCGCCAGCAGCTTGGGGGCGTCGTACTCTGGGGCCAACGTCCTGACTTTC.

The chain links TRBV6-5 to TRBJ2-7; 7 bases align to TRBD2. Germline CDR1 and CDR2: MNHEY and SVGAGI. The CDR3 runs 13 residues. V gave up 5 bases and J gave up 2 bases; unmatched junction bases: 3. CDR3: CASSLLATYEQYF. The CDR3 DNA reads as TGTGCCAGCAGTCTACTAGCGACCTACGAGCAGTACTTC.

V gene TRBV13 combines with J gene TRBJ2-5; no reliable D call. V was shortened by 3 bases and J by 5 bases, with 13 bases between the two germline ends. Germline CDR1 PRHDT, CDR2 FYEKMQ (reference sequence). This CDR3 has 14 amino acids. The CDR3 DNA follows: TGTGCCAGCAGCTTTGAACCTAGAGGCGAGACCCAGTACTTC. It translates to CASSFEPRGETQYF.

The chain joins TRBV6-6 to TRBJ1-2, with D tentatively TRBD1 (6 bases). The CDR3 is 15 amino acids. The ends were cut back, 6 bases at V and 2 bases at J, with 16 bases in the middle. In germline, CDR1 is MNHNY, CDR2 SVGAGI (reference sequence). The CDR3 DNA follows: TGTGCCAGCAGCCTCACCTGGACAGACAACTATGGCTACACCTTC. Residues: CASSLTWTDNYGYTF.